These 10 T cell receptor beta chains were all obtained from the same sample, sequenced in a study of cytomegalovirus exposure and HLA in healthy donors. Primers included in the PCR were 60 Vbeta and 13 Jbeta primers. Repertoires were generated with immunoSEQ multiplex PCR, while TCRdb's copy carries only in-frame clones and drops some. Here the sample spans approximately 70,000 clones, around four fifths being singletons. The sequencing input was PBMCs. These receptor sequences come from a man aged 35-49 years in good health and CMV-seronegative.

The chain joins TRBV5-4 to TRBJ2-5; possibly TRBD2 for D (5 bases). Germline lookup yields CDR1 SGHNT and CDR2 YYREEE (reference sequence). This CDR3 spans 15 amino acids. V lost 4 bases, J lost 5 bases, and 18 bases lay in between. Here the CDR3 reads CASSDMSAGSETQYF. As DNA, the CDR3 is TGTGCCAGCAGCGACATGTCGGCGGGCTCGGAGACCCAGTACTTC. Drawing the rest from reference TRBV5-4 and TRBJ2-5, the complete variable domain is ETGVTQSPTHLIKTRGQQVTLRCSSQSGHNTVSWYQQALGQGPQFIFQYYREEENGRGNFPPRFSGLQFPNYSSELNVNALELDDSALYLCASSDMSAGSETQYFGPGTRLLVL.

J is TRBJ2-5 and V is TRBV11-2; D is perhaps TRBD2 (7 bases). Germline V gene lookup returns CDR1 SGHAT and CDR2 FQNNGV. V shed 1 base and J shed 5 bases, with 20 bases lying between them. The CDR3 covers 17 residues. The CDR3 here is CASSLVGAGRVGETQYF. As DNA, the CDR3 is TGTGCCAGCAGCTTAGTGGGGGCGGGGAGGGTCGGGGAGACCCAGTACTTC.

About this clone itself: The junction does not match germline at one end; this may be a read error. The sample has other DNA sequences that encode this CDR3 too. The chain joins TRBV19 to TRBJ2-7, with 9 positions matching TRBD1. Germline V CDR1 and CDR2: LNHDA, SQIVND (reference sequence). The length of the CDR3 is 14 residues. CDR3 DNA sequence: TGCGCCAGTTGGACCGGGACAGGGCCCTACGAGCAGTACTTC. Translating it yields CASWTGTGPYEQYF.

The chain links TRBV19 to TRBJ1-4; 9 nucleotides match TRBD1. Germline-derived CDR1 and CDR2 are LNHDA and SQIVND (reference sequence). CDR3 length: 17 amino acids. The V gene end was trimmed by 3 bases and the J gene end by 5 bases; junction bases not matched to a gene: 10. The CDR3 protein is CASSIRDRERWNEKLFF. CDR3 nucleotides: TGTGCCAGTAGTATCCGGGACAGGGAGCGGTGGAATGAAAAACTGTTTTTT. The full variable domain, completed using reference TRBV19 and TRBJ1-4, is DGGITQSPKYLFRKEGQNVTLSCEQNLNHDAMYWYRQDPGQGLRLIYYSQIVNDFQKGDIAEGYSVSREKKESFPLTVTSAQKNPTAFYLCASSIRDRERWNEKLFFGSGTQLSVL.

This clone was counted between two and nine times. V and J are TRBV6-5 and TRBJ2-3, with a possible D match to TRBD2 (7 bases). Trimming left V 6 bases short and J 2 bases short, with 9 bases between. The germline gives CDR1 MNHEY, CDR2 SVGAGI. The CDR3 totals 13 residues. The chain's CDR3 is CASRAGATDTQYF. DNA for the CDR3: TGTGCCAGCAGGGCGGGGGCCACAGATACGCAGTATTTT.

The rearrangement uses TRBV6-1 and TRBJ1-5; 7 nucleotides line up with TRBD1. This CDR3 region has 15 residues. CDR1 and CDR2 (germline): MNHNS, SASEGT. The trim removed 3 bases at V and 4 bases at J, leaving 6 bases unmatched. The CDR3 DNA is TGTGCCAGCAGTGAGGGGGGCAGGGGGAATCAGCCCCAGCATTTT. Translating it yields CASSEGGRGNQPQHF.

CDR3 bases: TGCGCCAGCAGCTTGGGGGGACAGGGTTACTATGGCTACACCTTC. Its protein is CASSLGGQGYYGYTF. V gene TRBV5-1 combines with J gene TRBJ1-2, with 9 positions matching TRBD1. The germline V gene encodes CDR1 SGHRS and CDR2 YFSETQ. The CDR3 has 15 amino acids. V dropped 0 bases and J dropped 3; count of bases not matched to a gene: 3.

This chain joins TRBV5-6 and TRBJ2-3; 14 bases line up with TRBD2. V was clipped by 0 bases and J by 2 bases; unmatched bases: 5. The CDR3 has 18 amino acids. CDR1 SGHDT and CDR2 YYEEEE come from the germline V gene. The DNA for the CDR3 is TGTGCCAGCAGCTTGGGACTAGCGGGAGGGACCTACACAGATACGCAGTATTTT. Protein sequence: CASSLGLAGGTYTDTQYF.

The V call is TRBV5-1, the J call TRBJ2-3; D remains ambiguous. The ends were cut back, 4 bases at V and 6 bases at J, with 12 bases in the middle. This CDR3 region has 13 residues. From germline, CDR1 is SGHRS and CDR2 YFSETQ. CDR3 sequence (DNA): TGCGCCAGCAGCCCCCGCCCCGGGGATACGCAGTATTTT. It encodes CASSPRPGDTQYF.

The V gene is TRBV9, the J gene TRBJ1-4, with D possibly matching TRBD1 (6 bases). This CDR3 contains 14 residues. V lost 4 bases and J 3 bases, leaving 10 bases between the germline ends. CDR1 is SGDLS, CDR2 YYNGEE, per germline. CDR3 sequence reads: CASSPRTANEKLFF. The CDR3 nucleotides read TGTGCCAGCAGCCCACGGACAGCTAATGAAAAACTGTTTTTT.